The entry that follows covers one TCR beta chain sequence. Its antigen is not known. The authors reverse transcribed all of the isolated RNA, so sequencing captured expressed TCRB transcripts. Assay: immunoSEQ multiplex PCR; the TCRdb copy retains only in-frame clones and omits some. The data hold around 250,000 clones, with about 14% observed a single time. These data come from a study of beta chain features in type 1 diabetes. Study overall: Similarity in age, gender and cell yields was seen between patients and healthy donors. Study-level findings and limits: Patients and controls would be equally affected if PCR favored shorter templates. Across all four CD4+ subsets, people with type 1 diabetes showed modestly shorter TCRB CDR3s.

Isolation of CD4+ naive, central memory, regulatory and stem cell-like memory cells was achieved by sorting via CD45RO/CCR7/CD25/CD127/CD95/CD27. Germline CDR1 is LGHNT and CDR2 is FRNRAP. The CDR3 extends over 14 amino acids. Trimming took 6 bases from V and 1 from J; bases not matched to a gene: 3. The sequence derives from a man aged 25 to 40 with type 1 diabetes. Sequencing input: naive CD4+ T cells from blood. The rearrangement uses TRBV12-5 and TRBJ1-1; 9 bases align to TRBD1. DNA of the CDR3: TGTGCTAGTGGCTGGGGACAGGGGAACACTGAAGCTTTCTTT. Protein product: CASGWGQGNTEAFF.